Presented here are 29 T cell receptor beta chains from one specimen sequenced in a study of molecular identifiers for immune sequencing clone quantification. TCRdb re-called the PCR reads with MiXCR, one entry per CDR3 protein. The repertoire holds approximately 670,000 distinct CDR3 sequences, with 15% to 20% as singletons. Sequenced: naive CD8+ T cells from blood, with Jurkat cell RNA spiked in. Described subset: FACS-sorted CD8+CD4-CCR7+CD45RA+ naive T cells. The receptor source for this set is a human donor in good health. Some libraries in this study had Jurkat cell RNA spiked in.

This clonotype was observed many times. The rearrangement uses TRBV7-9 and TRBJ2-3; 7 bases are a match to TRBD1. Germline V CDR1 and CDR2: SEHNR, FQNEAQ (reference sequence). The length of the CDR3 is 16 residues. The V segment lost 1 base and the J segment 1 base; nucleotides outside the gene matches: 5. CDR3 in amino acids: CASSLEGARGTDTQYF. The CDR3 DNA sequence: TGTGCCAGCAGCTTAGAGGGGGCAAGGGGCACAGATACGCAGTATTTT.

This clonotype was recorded at least ten times. V is TRBV28 and J is TRBJ1-4; D is unresolved. This CDR3 has 15 amino acids. The ends were cut back, 1 base at V and 0 bases at J, with 6 bases in the middle. In germline, CDR1 is MDHEN, CDR2 SYDVKM. In nucleotides, the CDR3 is TGTGCCAGCAGTTTATTTTCAACAACTAATGAAAAACTGTTTTTT. Amino acid sequence: CASSLFSTTNEKLFF.

This clonotype was seen repeatedly, ten times or more. This chain joins TRBV29-1 and TRBJ1-3; D ambiguous. V was clipped by 2 bases and J by 6 bases, with 11 bases between them. This CDR3 is 13 amino acids long. Germline V gene data show CDR1 as SQVTM and CDR2 as ANQGSEA. Here the CDR3 reads CSVEKQDVNTIYF. CDR3 sequence (DNA): TGCAGCGTTGAAAAACAAGATGTAAACACCATATATTTT.

This clonotype was picked up many times. J is TRBJ1-5 and V is TRBV7-9; unclear D gene. Looked up from germline, CDR1 is SEHNR and CDR2 is FQNEAQ (reference sequence). The CDR3 runs to 12 residues. V lost 4 bases, J lost 5 bases, and 6 bases lay in between. The chain's CDR3 is CASSSWDQPQHF. The CDR3 DNA follows: TGTGCCAGCAGCTCCTGGGATCAGCCCCAGCATTTT.

This clonotype showed up many times. V usage is TRBV20-1 and J usage is TRBJ2-3, with 12 bases aligning to TRBD2. This CDR3 has 17 residues. V dropped 2 bases and J dropped 0; count of bases not matched to a gene: 6. Germline V lookup: CDR1 DFQATT, CDR2 SNEGSKA (reference sequence). CDR3 residues: CSARQRTSGTSTDTQYF. The CDR3, as DNA: TGCAGTGCTAGACAACGGACTAGCGGGACCAGCACAGATACGCAGTATTTT.

There are many counts of this clonotype. The V call is TRBV7-6, the J call TRBJ1-5; weak D call: TRBD1 (5 bases). Germline CDR1 is SGHVS and CDR2 is FNYEAQ. With 1 base removed from V and 2 bases from J, the gap between germline ends came to 9 bases. CDR3 length: 15 amino acids. CDR3 DNA: TGTGCCAGCAGCTTAGAGGGGTTTGGCAATCAGCCCCAGCATTTT. This translates into CASSLEGFGNQPQHF.

This clonotype occurred many times. The rearrangement joins TRBV20-1 to TRBJ1-1; TRBD1 matches at 8 bases. CDR3 length equals 14 residues. CDR1 DFQATT and CDR2 SNEGSKA come from the germline V gene (reference sequence). Trimming cost V 8 bases and J 0 bases; bases outside gene matches: 8. The CDR3 spells CSLRQGRMNTEAFF. In DNA form, the CDR3 reads TGCAGTTTAAGACAGGGGCGGATGAACACTGAAGCTTTCTTT.

Of note for this clonotype: Its ends do not fully match the called genes, so a read error is possible. This chain joins TRBV19 and TRBJ2-2, with unresolved D. Per germline, CDR1 LNHDA and CDR2 SQIVND (reference sequence). This CDR3 spans 10 amino acids. The CDR3: CAGSSGELFF. The CDR3, as DNA: TGTGCCGGTAGTAGCGGGGAGCTGTTTTTT.

The V and J genes are TRBV12-3 or TRBV12-4 and TRBJ2-7, with TRBD1 identical over 7 bases. The J segment lost 4 bases and the V segment lost 5 bases, leaving 14 bases of the junction unmatched. The CDR3 contains 16 residues. The CDR3 is CASSPKIPGQRYEQYF. The DNA for the CDR3 is TGTGCCAGCAGTCCAAAGATCCCGGGACAGAGGTACGAGCAGTACTTC.

The sample holds many counts of this clonotype. This sequence joins TRBV6-6 and TRBJ2-3; D perhaps matches TRBD1 (6 bases). The CDR3 extends over 15 amino acids. Trimming pared 5 bases from V and 2 bases from J, leaving 14 bases between. The germline CDR1 and CDR2 sequences are MNHNY and SVGAGI (reference sequence). In nucleotides, the CDR3 is TGTGCCAGCAGTCCCCGACAGGAATACACAGATACGCAGTATTTT. As protein: CASSPRQEYTDTQYF.

The sample holds many counts of this clonotype. J is TRBJ2-3 and V is TRBV6-5, with unresolved D. The V gene's germline CDR1 is MNHEY and CDR2 SVGAGI. The CDR3 is 14 residues long. The ends were cut back, 5 bases at V and 3 bases at J, with 12 bases in the middle. CDR3: CASSIQTETDTQYF. The CDR3, as DNA: TGTGCCAGCAGTATTCAGACGGAGACAGATACGCAGTATTTT.

Comments on this clonotype: Compared with germline, one end of the junction differs, possibly owing to a read error. The V call is TRBV27, the J call TRBJ2-1; tentative D call: TRBD2 (6 bases). Germline lookup yields CDR1 MNHEY and CDR2 SMNVEV (reference sequence). This CDR3 contains 12 residues. CDR3 in amino acids: CASSGEDNKQFF. The CDR3 nucleotides are TGTGCCAGTAGCGGAGAGGACAATAAGCAGTTCTTC.

The chain carries TRBV20-1 and TRBJ2-7; TRBD2 aligns across 8 bases. The CDR3 totals 16 residues. Trimming cost V 6 bases and J 3 bases; bases outside gene matches: 16. In germline, CDR1 is DFQATT, CDR2 SNEGSKA (reference sequence). CDR3 protein: CSALGLAVGFGYEQYF. The CDR3 DNA follows: TGCAGTGCATTAGGACTAGCTGTTGGGTTTGGCTACGAGCAGTACTTC.

This clonotype was seen more than once but under ten times. The V and J genes are TRBV20-1 and TRBJ2-7; 8 bases fit TRBD1. Germline V gene sequence: CDR1 DFQATT, CDR2 SNEGSKA (reference sequence). CDR3 length: 16 residues. The V gene end was trimmed by 0 bases and the J gene end by 2 bases; junction bases not matched to a gene: 9. The CDR3 coding sequence is TGCAGTGCTAGAGACCCTACCGGGACAGGCACCTACGAGCAGTACTTC. It codes for CSARDPTGTGTYEQYF.

The V gene is TRBV19, the J gene TRBJ2-3; TRBD2 might be the D (5 bases). The germline gives CDR1 LNHDA, CDR2 SQIVND (reference sequence). The CDR3 is 15 residues long. Trimming shortened V by 7 bases and J by 5 bases, and 19 bases separated the two germline ends. This CDR3 is CASTSSFPGGDTQYF. The CDR3 DNA sequence: TGTGCCAGTACCTCCTCCTTTCCCGGAGGAGATACGCAGTATTTT.

This clonotype was detected ten times or more. V gene TRBV28 combines with J gene TRBJ2-3; the D is unclear. The CDR3 spans 15 residues. V shed 5 bases and J shed 0 bases, with 12 bases lying between them. Germline V gives CDR1 MDHEN, CDR2 SYDVKM. The CDR3, as DNA: TGTGCCAGCAGTCCCCACTCAGCTAGCACAGATACGCAGTATTTT. Translated: CASSPHSASTDTQYF. Supplemented by reference TRBV28 and TRBJ2-3, the full variable domain reads DVKVTQSSRYLVKRTGEKVFLECVQDMDHENMFWYRQDPGLGLRLIYFSYDVKMKEKGDIPEGYSVSREKKERFSLILESASTNQTSMYLCASSPHSASTDTQYFGPGTRLTVL.

This clonotype has a handful of counts. This chain links TRBV6-5 with TRBJ2-2, with 7 bases lining up with TRBD1. V lost 10 bases, J lost 3 bases, and 5 bases stayed unmatched. This CDR3 spans 13 amino acids. From germline, CDR1 is MNHEY and CDR2 SVGAGI. CDR3 residues: CAKPGQHTGELFF. CDR3 DNA: TGTGCCAAACCGGGACAGCACACCGGGGAGCTGTTTTTT.

Concerning this clonotype itself: A clone one base away is much larger, so this may be a read error. This chain uses TRBV7-9 with TRBJ2-7, with 11 bases fitting TRBD2. After removal of 4 bases from V and 4 bases from J, the junction contained 9 bases not matched to a gene. There are 16 residues in the CDR3. Germline lookup yields CDR1 SEHNR and CDR2 FQNEAQ (reference sequence). The CDR3 sequence: CASSYYTIAGGYEQYF. DNA for the CDR3: TGTGCCAGCAGCTACTACACGATAGCGGGAGGGTACGAGCAGTACTTC.

Remarks on this clonotype: At one boundary the junction diverges from the germline segment, which might be a read error. The rearrangement links TRBV12-3 or TRBV12-4 to TRBJ1-1; weak D call: TRBD1 (5 bases). CDR3 length equals 13 residues. The CDR3 DNA reads as TGTGCCAGCAGTTTGTGGGGGAACACTGCAGCTTTCTTT. This codes for CASSLWGNTAAFF.

This chain uses TRBV27 with TRBJ1-1; 7 nucleotides match TRBD1. Losses at the gene ends were 5 bases for V and 5 bases for J; bases not matched to a gene: 8. Germline assignment: CDR1 MNHEY and CDR2 SMNVEV (reference sequence). The CDR3 runs 14 residues. This CDR3 reads CASSPRDSRTEAFF. The CDR3 coding sequence is TGTGCCAGCAGTCCACGGGACAGTCGGACTGAAGCTTTCTTT.

The sample holds a few counts of this clonotype. The chain recombines TRBV24-1 with TRBJ1-5; a possible D gene is TRBD1 (5 bases). V dropped 5 bases and J dropped 0 bases, with 13 bases sitting between them. The germline CDR1 and CDR2 sequences are KGHDR and SFDVKD. The CDR3 totals 16 residues. CDR3 in DNA: TGTGCCACCAGTGGCTCCGGGACTTTTAGCAATCAGCCCCAGCATTTT. The encoded protein is CATSGSGTFSNQPQHF.

This clonotype was picked up many times. The chain carries TRBV12-3 or TRBV12-4 and TRBJ2-7; the match to TRBD1 covers 8 bases. V gave up 3 bases and J gave up 2 bases; unmatched junction bases: 3. The length of the CDR3 is 14 residues. In DNA form, the CDR3 reads TGTGCCAGCAGTTTCGACAGGGGAACCTACGAGCAGTACTTC. This gives the protein CASSFDRGTYEQYF.

The table lists this clonotype with many counts. The chain uses TRBV13 and TRBJ2-2; D gene unclear. The CDR3 length is 12 residues. Germline V gene data show CDR1 as PRHDT and CDR2 as FYEKMQ (reference sequence). With 5 bases removed from V and 3 bases from J, the gap between germline ends came to 4 bases. The CDR3: CASSADTGELFF. The CDR3 DNA follows: TGTGCCAGCAGCGCCGACACCGGGGAGCTGTTTTTT. Supplemented by reference TRBV13 and TRBJ2-2, the full variable domain reads AAGVIQSPRHLIKEKRETATLKCYPIPRHDTVYWYQQGPGQDPQFLISFYEKMQSDKGSIPDRFSAQQFSDYHSELNMSSLELGDSALYFCASSADTGELFFGEGSRLTVL.

Worth noting for this clonotype: With a much larger clone just one base away, this may be a read error. The CDR3 does not end in the conserved phenylalanine or tryptophan, so this is likely a read error. This sequence joins TRBV27 and TRBJ2-3, with D maybe TRBD1 (6 bases). Trimming pared 6 bases from V and 1 base from J, leaving 17 bases between. Germline CDR1 is MNHEY and CDR2 is SMNVEV (reference sequence). The CDR3 loop spans 16 amino acids. The CDR3 protein is CASSPTVRGGTDTQYS. CDR3 bases: TGTGCCAGCAGCCCTACAGTCAGGGGAGGCACAGATACGCAGTATTCT.

This clonotype has at least ten counts. This chain uses TRBV15 with TRBJ2-5, with 9 bases matching TRBD1. The germline gives CDR1 LNHNV, CDR2 YYDKDF (reference sequence). CDR3 length: 14 residues. Trimming took 3 bases from V and 4 from J; bases not matched to a gene: 3. The CDR3 is CATSRRTGAETQYF. CDR3 coding DNA: TGTGCCACCAGCAGGAGGACAGGGGCAGAGACCCAGTACTTC.

This clonotype was counted a few times. The genes are TRBV6-1 and TRBJ2-7; D remains ambiguous. Trimming cost V 2 bases and J 3 bases, with 11 bases left between them. Germline CDR1 is MNHNS and CDR2 is SASEGT. The CDR3 runs to 14 residues. CDR3 residues: CASSESDVLYEQYF. For the CDR3, the DNA is TGTGCCAGCAGTGAAAGCGACGTACTCTACGAGCAGTACTTC.

This clonotype was picked up many times. The chain couples TRBV6-5 to TRBJ1-1; D may be TRBD1 (5 bases). CDR1 and CDR2 from the germline V gene are MNHEY and SVGAGI. V lost 5 bases, J lost 3 bases, and 10 bases lay in between. The CDR3 is 13 residues long. CDR3 nucleotide sequence: TGTGCCAGCAGTCCCGGGACGGACACTGAAGCTTTCTTT. It is translated as CASSPGTDTEAFF.

In regard to this clonotype: A much larger clonotype is one base distant, so this may be a read error. The chain joins TRBV15 to TRBJ2-7; TRBD2 agrees at 13 bases. The V gene end was trimmed by 5 bases and the J gene end by 0 bases; junction bases not matched to a gene: 10. The CDR3 is 18 residues long. Germline CDR1 LNHNV, CDR2 YYDKDF (reference sequence). The CDR3 DNA reads TGTGCCACCAGCGGTCGACTAGCGGGAGGCCTGAGCTCCTACGAGCAGTACTTC. It is translated as CATSGRLAGGLSSYEQYF.

This clonotype showed up many times. V usage is TRBV25-1 and J usage is TRBJ2-3; 7 nucleotides line up with TRBD1. The length of the CDR3 is 16 residues. The junction had 9 bases not matched to a gene; V was cut back by 1 base and J by 5 bases. The germline gives CDR1 MGHDK, CDR2 SYGVNS. CDR3 sequence (DNA): TGTGCCAGCAGTGAATCACCGACAGGGATTGAAGATACGCAGTATTTT. Its translation: CASSESPTGIEDTQYF.